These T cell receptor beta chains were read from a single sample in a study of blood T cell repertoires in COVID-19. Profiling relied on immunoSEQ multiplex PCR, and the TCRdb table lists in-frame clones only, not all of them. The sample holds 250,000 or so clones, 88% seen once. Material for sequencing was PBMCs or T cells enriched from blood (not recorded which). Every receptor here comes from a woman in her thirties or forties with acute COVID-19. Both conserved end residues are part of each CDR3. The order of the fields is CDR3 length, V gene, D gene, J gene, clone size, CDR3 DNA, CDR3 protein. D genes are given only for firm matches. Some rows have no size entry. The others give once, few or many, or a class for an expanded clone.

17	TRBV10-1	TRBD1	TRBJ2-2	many	TGCGCCAGCAGTGAGTCGAGGGACAGGGTGAACACCGGGGAGCTGTTTTTT	CASSESRDRVNTGELFF
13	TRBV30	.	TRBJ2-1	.	TGTGCCTGGAGTGCCTCTATGTACAATGAGCAGTTCTTC	CAWSASMYNEQFF
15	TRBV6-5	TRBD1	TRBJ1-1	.	TGTGCCAGCAGTTCCCACAGGGGTTCGAACACTGAAGCTTTCTTT	CASSSHRGSNTEAFF
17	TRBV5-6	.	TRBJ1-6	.	TGTGCCAGCAGCTTGGACTCCAGAGGGTCCTATAATTCACCCCTCCACTTT	CASSLDSRGSYNSPLHF
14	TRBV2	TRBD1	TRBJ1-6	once	TGTGCCAGCAGTGGGGGACAGTTTGGCCAACCCCTCCACTTT	CASSGGQFGQPLHF
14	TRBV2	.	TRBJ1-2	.	TGTGCCAGCGCAATCGGATCAGGGCTCGGGGGCTACACCTTC	CASAIGSGLGGYTF
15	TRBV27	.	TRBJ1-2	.	TGTGCCAGCAGTACACCATCAACAGGGCCCTATGGCTACACCTTC	CASSTPSTGPYGYTF
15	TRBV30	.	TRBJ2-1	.	TGTGCCTGGAGTCCCACGGGACGGGGGTACAATGAGCAGTTCTTC	CAWSPTGRGYNEQFF
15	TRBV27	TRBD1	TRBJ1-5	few	TGTGCCAGCAGTTTATCAGGGACAGGGAATCAGCCCCAGCATTTT	CASSLSGTGNQPQHF
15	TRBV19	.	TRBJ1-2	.	TGTGCCAGTAGTGCCCTCCTTCGACTTTCTGGTGGCTACACCTTC	CASSALLRLSGGYTF
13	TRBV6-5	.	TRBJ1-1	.	TGTGCCAGCTTTCGGCAGGCGAACACTGAAGCTTTCTTT	CASFRQANTEAFF
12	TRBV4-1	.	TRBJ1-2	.	TGCGCCAGCAGCCCCCAGGGGAACGGCTACACCTTC	CASSPQGNGYTF
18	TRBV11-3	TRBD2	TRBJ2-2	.	TGTGCCAGCAGCTACGGGACTAGCGGGGGTGCGAACACCGGGGAGCTGTTTTTT	CASSYGTSGGANTGELFF
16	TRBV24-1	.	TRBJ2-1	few	TGTGCCACCAGTGACCCCGGGGATAGCCGATACAATGAGCAGTTCTTC	CATSDPGDSRYNEQFF
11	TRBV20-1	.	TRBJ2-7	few	TGCAGTGCTAGAAGAGGATACGAGCAGTACTTC	CSARRGYEQYF
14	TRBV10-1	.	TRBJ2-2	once	TGCGCCAGCCGAGAGGACACGAACACCGGGGAGCTGTTTTTT	CASREDTNTGELFF
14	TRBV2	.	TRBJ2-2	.	TGTGCCAGCAAGGTTCTAGCATCGGGCGGGGAGCTGTTTTTT	CASKVLASGGELFF
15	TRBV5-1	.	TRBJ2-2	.	TGCGCCAGCAGCTTGACTCCGATAGTCGCCGGGGAGCTGTTTTTT	CASSLTPIVAGELFF
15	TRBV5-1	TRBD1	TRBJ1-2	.	TGCGCCAGCAGCTTGGGGGACAGGGTGAACTATGGCTACACCTTC	CASSLGDRVNYGYTF
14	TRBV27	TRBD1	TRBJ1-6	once	TGTGCCAGCAGTCCCGGGACAGGGTATTCACCCCTCCACTTT	CASSPGTGYSPLHF
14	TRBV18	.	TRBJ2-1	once	TGTGCCAGCTCATTTACAGACAGTAACAATGAGCAGTTCTTC	CASSFTDSNNEQFF
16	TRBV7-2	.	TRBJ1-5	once	TGTGCCAGCAGCTACTCTCGGAGGGGCGCTAACCAGCCCCAGCATTTT	CASSYSRRGANQPQHF
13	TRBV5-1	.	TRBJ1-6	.	TGCGCCAGCAGCTTCCACAGGGATTCACCCCTCCACTTT	CASSFHRDSPLHF
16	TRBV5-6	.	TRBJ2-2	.	TGTGCCAGCAGCTTGGCCGGGATCGCGAACACCGGGGAGCTGTTTTTT	CASSLAGIANTGELFF
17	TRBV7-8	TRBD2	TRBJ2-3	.	TGTGCCAGCAGCCGACCTCTGACTAGCGGAAACACAGATACGCAGTATTTT	CASSRPLTSGNTDTQYF
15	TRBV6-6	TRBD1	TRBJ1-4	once	TGTGCCAGCGGAGAGGGGGCGAGGGCTGGTGAAAAACTGTTTTTT	CASGEGARAGEKLFF
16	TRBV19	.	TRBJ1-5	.	TGTGCCAGTAGTCTAAAACAGGGTTTTGGGGCAGGGCCCCAGCATTTT	CASSLKQGFGAGPQHF
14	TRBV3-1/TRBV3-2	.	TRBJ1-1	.	TGTGCCAGCAGCCCGACAGGTAGAAGCTCTGAAGCTTTCTTT	CASSPTGRSSEAFF
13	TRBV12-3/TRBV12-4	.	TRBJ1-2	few	TGTGCCAGCAGTTTCTCTAGAAGAGGTGGCTACACCTTC	CASSFSRRGGYTF
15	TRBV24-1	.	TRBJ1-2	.	TGTGCCACCAGTGACACACGGGGGGGCGAGTATGGCTACACCTTC	CATSDTRGGEYGYTF
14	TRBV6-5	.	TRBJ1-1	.	TGTGCCAGCAGCCCCGAGGGAGCGAACACTGAAGCTTTCTTT	CASSPEGANTEAFF
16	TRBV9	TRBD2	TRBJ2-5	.	TGTGCCAGCAGCGTAGCTCCGGGAGGGGGCCAAGAGACCCAGTACTTC	CASSVAPGGGQETQYF
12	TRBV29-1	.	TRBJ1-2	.	TGCAGCGTTGAGGACAGACTCTATGGCTACACCTTC	CSVEDRLYGYTF
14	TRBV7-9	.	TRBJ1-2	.	TGTGCCAGCAGCTTAGTGGCAGGGAACTATGGCTACACCTTC	CASSLVAGNYGYTF
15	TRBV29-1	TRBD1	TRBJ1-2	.	TGCAGCGTGAACCGGGACAGGGTAGATGTCTATGGCTACACCTTC	CSVNRDRVDVYGYTF
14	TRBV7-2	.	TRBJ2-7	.	TGTGCCAGCAGCGCGGTGTTCCGGGGGAACGAGCAGTACTTC	CASSAVFRGNEQYF
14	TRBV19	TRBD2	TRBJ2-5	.	TGTGCCAGTAGTATAGATCGCGGGAGAGAGACCCAGTACTTC	CASSIDRGRETQYF
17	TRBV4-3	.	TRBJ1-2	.	TGCGCCAGCAGCCAAGAAACAGGCGAAAGAGCTAACTATGGCTACACCTTC	CASSQETGERANYGYTF
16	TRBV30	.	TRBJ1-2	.	TGTGCCTGGAGAAAAGAGGGCCTAAAGGGCCTCTATGGCTACACCTTC	CAWRKEGLKGLYGYTF